These 21 T cell receptor beta chains were sequenced from one sample in a study of blood T cell repertoires in COVID-19. Assay: immunoSEQ multiplex PCR; the TCRdb copy retains only in-frame clones and omits some. The sample has around 93,000 clones, roughly 88% seen once. What was sequenced was peripheral blood. The receptors come from a young man with COVID-19, enrolled during active disease.

The V call is TRBV20-1, the J call TRBJ2-2, with D unclear. Deletions cut 3 bases from V and 1 base from J, with 15 bases between. This CDR3 is built from 16 residues. Germline V lookup: CDR1 DFQATT, CDR2 SNEGSKA (reference sequence). The CDR3, as DNA: TGCAGTGCTAGTCCGGTGGAACAGAGGAACACCGGGGAGCTGTTTTTT. Its translation: CSASPVEQRNTGELFF.

The CDR3 nucleotides are TGTGCCAGCAGCGTGCAGACAGGGCTGCTCTACGAGCAGTACTTC. This gives the protein CASSVQTGLLYEQYF. The chain is built from TRBV9 and TRBJ2-7; 7 bases are shared with TRBD1. The CDR3 totals 15 residues. The germline CDR1 and CDR2 sequences are SGDLS and YYNGEE. After removal of 2 bases from V and 3 bases from J, the junction contained 8 bases not matched to a gene.

V and J are TRBV29-1 and TRBJ2-1, with 9 bases fitting TRBD1. The ends lost 1 base at V and 6 bases at J; junction bases unmatched: 13. The CDR3 has 17 residues. CDR1 and CDR2 from the germline V gene are SQVTM and ANQGSEA. CDR3 coding DNA: TGCAGCGTTGAAGGTCCCCTCTCGACAGGGGGGAGCAATGAGCAGTTCTTC. It codes for CSVEGPLSTGGSNEQFF.

The chain uses TRBV4-1 and TRBJ2-7, with TRBD2 matching over 7 bases. This CDR3 has 15 residues. Germline CDR1 MGHRA, CDR2 YSYEKL. J was trimmed by 3 bases and V by 1 base; bases with no gene match: 6. CDR3 DNA sequence: TGCGCCAGCAGCCAAGGAGCGGGAAGGGGCTACGAGCAGTACTTC. Translated, it gives CASSQGAGRGYEQYF.

The genes are TRBV9 and TRBJ2-1; 10 bases fit TRBD2. The germline V gene has CDR1 SGDLS and CDR2 YYNGEE. After removal of 2 bases from V and 6 bases from J, the junction contained 11 bases not matched to a gene. CDR3 length equals 17 residues. The chain's CDR3 is CASSVLRLAGGRNEQFF. CDR3 sequence (DNA): TGTGCCAGCAGCGTGTTGAGATTAGCGGGAGGTCGCAATGAGCAGTTCTTC. Full variable domain (remainder filled in from reference TRBV9 and TRBJ2-1): DSGVTQTPKHLITATGQRVTLRCSPRSGDLSVYWYQQSLDQGLQFLIQYYNGEERAKGNILERFSAQQFPDLHSELNLSSLELGDSALYFCASSVLRLAGGRNEQFFGPGTRLTVL.

V usage is TRBV11-2 and J usage is TRBJ2-1; 9 nucleotides line up with TRBD1. From germline, CDR1 is SGHAT and CDR2 FQNNGV. V dropped 8 bases and J dropped 6; count of bases not matched to a gene: 8. The CDR3 sequence is 14 residues long. The CDR3 DNA follows: TGTGCCAGCCCGGGACAGGGAGGTTCCAATGAGCAGTTCTTC. This sequence encodes CASPGQGGSNEQFF.

The chain links TRBV24-1 to TRBJ2-3; tentatively, D is TRBD1 (5 bases). This CDR3 has 14 amino acids. Germline V gene sequence: CDR1 KGHDR, CDR2 SFDVKD. With 6 bases removed from V and 2 bases from J, the gap between germline ends came to 11 bases. DNA of the CDR3: TGTGCCACCAGTCCAGGGCGGTACACAGATACGCAGTATTTT. This gives the protein CATSPGRYTDTQYF.

The V and J genes are TRBV4-1 and TRBJ1-5; D unclear. The germline V gene has CDR1 MGHRA and CDR2 YSYEKL. This CDR3 contains 14 residues. V was clipped by 1 base and J by 3 bases, with 7 bases between them. The CDR3, as DNA: TGCGCCAGCAGCCAAGGAGTCTTCAATCAGCCCCAGCATTTT. As protein: CASSQGVFNQPQHF.

The chain has TRBV29-1 and TRBJ2-3; the match to TRBD2 covers 10 bases. V trimming: 4 bases; J trimming: 4 bases; junction bases outside the gene matches: 5. CDR1 is SQVTM, CDR2 ANQGSEA, per germline. This CDR3 is 14 amino acids long. In DNA form, the CDR3 reads TGCAGCGTTGGGCCTAGCGGGAGAGCAGATACGCAGTATTTT. Protein product: CSVGPSGRADTQYF.

V is TRBV9 and J is TRBJ2-2; D is perhaps TRBD1 (6 bases). Germline loops: CDR1 SGDLS, CDR2 YYNGEE. With 7 bases removed from V and 0 bases from J, the gap between germline ends came to 13 bases. The CDR3 loop spans 15 amino acids. The CDR3 DNA is TGTGCCAGCGGTGAAAGGACAGCGAACACCGGGGAGCTGTTTTTT. Translation: CASGERTANTGELFF. The whole variable domain, remainder taken from reference TRBV9 and TRBJ2-2, is DSGVTQTPKHLITATGQRVTLRCSPRSGDLSVYWYQQSLDQGLQFLIQYYNGEERAKGNILERFSAQQFPDLHSELNLSSLELGDSALYFCASGERTANTGELFFGEGSRLTVL.

This chain connects TRBV15 to TRBJ2-7; D is unresolved. Trimming cost V 1 base and J 1 base, with 17 bases left between them. Germline V gene sequence: CDR1 LNHNV, CDR2 YYDKDF (reference sequence). The CDR3 has 17 residues. CDR3 region: CATSRARDSWVSYEQYF. Here the CDR3 DNA reads TGTGCCACCAGCAGAGCTCGAGATAGCTGGGTTTCCTACGAGCAGTACTTC.

This clone occurred once. The chain is built from TRBV19 and TRBJ2-2; D possibly corresponds to TRBD1 (6 bases). Trimming left V 5 bases short and J 1 base short, with 8 bases between. The V gene's germline CDR1 is LNHDA and CDR2 SQIVND (reference sequence). The CDR3 contains 14 residues. Here the CDR3 DNA reads TGTGCCAGTAGTCCGGGACAGAACACCGGGGAGCTGTTTTTT. This sequence encodes CASSPGQNTGELFF. Together with reference TRBV19 and TRBJ2-2, the CDR3 gives the full variable domain: DGGITQSPKYLFRKEGQNVTLSCEQNLNHDAMYWYRQDPGQGLRLIYYSQIVNDFQKGDIAEGYSVSREKKESFPLTVTSAQKNPTAFYLCASSPGQNTGELFFGEGSRLTVL.

The chain employs TRBV7-8 and TRBJ2-1, with D possibly TRBD2 on 6 matching bases. With 5 bases removed from V and 3 bases from J, the gap between germline ends came to 11 bases. The length of the CDR3 is 14 residues. From germline, CDR1 is SGHVS and CDR2 FQNEAQ. The CDR3 sequence is CASSQRLVYNEQFF. As DNA, the CDR3 is TGTGCCAGCAGCCAACGACTAGTCTACAATGAGCAGTTCTTC.

CDR3 residues: CASSLEGRGAGELFF. The CDR3, as DNA: TGTGCCAGCAGCTTAGAGGGCAGGGGAGCCGGGGAGCTGTTTTTT. The chain joins TRBV7-9 to TRBJ2-2; weak D call: TRBD1 (6 bases). CDR1 SEHNR and CDR2 FQNEAQ come from the germline V gene (reference sequence). Trimming stripped 1 base from V and 6 bases from J, with 12 bases between. The CDR3 runs to 15 residues.

The rearrangement joins TRBV5-4 to TRBJ1-1; tentative D call: TRBD1 (6 bases). There are 15 residues in the CDR3. The germline V gene has CDR1 SGHNT and CDR2 YYREEE (reference sequence). V lost 6 bases to trimming and J lost 6 bases, with 21 bases between them. This CDR3 is CASTAGGGRPAEAFF. The CDR3 nucleotides read TGTGCCAGCACCGCCGGGGGGGGGCGCCCCGCTGAAGCTTTCTTT.

This chain joins TRBV11-2 and TRBJ1-2, with TRBD1 as a possible D gene (6 bases). V was shortened by 3 bases and J by 8 bases, with 13 bases between the two germline ends. Germline CDR1 SGHAT, CDR2 FQNNGV. CDR3 size: 13 residues. The CDR3 DNA follows: TGTGCCAGCAGCTTTAACAGGGTTGGAGGCTACACCTTC. Amino acids: CASSFNRVGGYTF.

V gene TRBV14 combines with J gene TRBJ2-1; 8 bases align to TRBD2. The CDR3 totals 14 residues. The V segment lost 4 bases and the J segment 3 bases; nucleotides outside the gene matches: 2. Per the germline V gene, CDR1 is SGHDN and CDR2 is FVKESK. Written as DNA, the CDR3 is TGTGCCAGCAGCCTAGCGGGAAGCTACAATGAGCAGTTCTTC. Translated: CASSLAGSYNEQFF.

The chain carries TRBV28 and TRBJ1-4, with a tentative D call TRBD1 (6 bases). This CDR3 has 14 amino acids. With 8 bases removed from V and 2 bases from J, the gap between germline ends came to 12 bases. Germline V gene lookup returns CDR1 MDHEN and CDR2 SYDVKM. CDR3 sequence reads: CASWPGHTNEKLFF. CDR3 sequence (DNA): TGTGCCAGCTGGCCGGGACACACTAATGAAAAACTGTTTTTT.

This clone occurred once. CDR3 amino acids: CSVPGGNTEAFF. DNA for the CDR3: TGCAGCGTTCCCGGGGGGAACACTGAAGCTTTCTTT. The chain couples TRBV29-1 to TRBJ1-1; weak D call: TRBD1 (5 bases). The V gene lost 5 bases and the J gene lost 1 base, with 8 bases spanning the gap. This CDR3 has 12 residues. Looked up from germline, CDR1 is SQVTM and CDR2 is ANQGSEA.

The chain links TRBV28 to TRBJ2-2; 9 nucleotides line up with TRBD1. With 6 bases clipped from V and 1 base from J, the junction kept 9 bases outside the gene matches. The CDR3 consists of 17 residues. Germline V lookup: CDR1 MDHEN, CDR2 SYDVKM. CDR3 coding DNA: TGTGCCAGCAGCCCCCCCCCGGGACAGGGGAACACCGGGGAGCTGTTTTTT. This codes for CASSPPPGQGNTGELFF.

The chain is built from TRBV4-1 and TRBJ2-1, with TRBD2 matching 9 bases. CDR1 is MGHRA and CDR2 is YSYEKL in the germline V gene. Trimming took 1 base from V and 2 from J; bases not matched to a gene: 3. This CDR3 comprises 16 residues. The CDR3 sequence is CASSQVPSGTYNEQFF. CDR3 in DNA: TGCGCCAGCAGCCAAGTGCCTAGCGGGACCTACAATGAGCAGTTCTTC.